The 22 T cell receptor beta chains in this list originate from one sample, sequenced in a study of blood T cell repertoires in COVID-19 (dated by TCRdb to 2020 to 2021). Libraries were built with the immunoSEQ multiplex PCR assay. TCRdb provides this immuneACCESS table in a form limited to in-frame rearrangements. Some clones are lacking; in checked studies, under half of them reflect an unresolved V gene, and why the rest are absent is not known. The sample data list a few hundred thousand clones, and 70% to 90% of these were observed just once. The ten largest clones take up approximately 4% of the sample. The sequencing sample was made of PBMCs or T cells enriched from blood (not recorded which). The receptors derive from a woman between 40 and 55 years old with acute COVID-19.

The rearrangement uses TRBV9 and TRBJ2-7; TRBD1 matches at 7 bases. CDR1 and CDR2 (germline): SGDLS, YYNGEE. This CDR3 has 14 residues. V gave up 0 bases and J gave up 6 bases; unmatched junction bases: 6. The CDR3 region has the DNA TGTGCCAGCAGCGTAGGGACGACAGGGAGCGAGCAGTACTTC. It specifies CASSVGTTGSEQYF.

V usage is TRBV6-5 and J usage is TRBJ2-5, with D perhaps matching TRBD1 (6 bases). Germline loops: CDR1 MNHEY, CDR2 SVGAGI. The CDR3 has 12 residues. V lost 6 bases to trimming and J lost 5 bases, with 10 bases between them. The CDR3 sequence is CASRQGLETQYF. The CDR3 bases are TGTGCCAGCAGACAGGGATTGGAGACCCAGTACTTC.

The chain carries TRBV27 and TRBJ2-1, with a tentative D call TRBD1 (6 bases). This CDR3 comprises 14 residues. The germline V gene has CDR1 MNHEY and CDR2 SMNVEV (reference sequence). V dropped 4 bases and J dropped 3 bases, with 10 bases sitting between them. In DNA, the CDR3 is TGTGCCAGCAGTTCCGGGACACGCTACAATGAGCAGTTCTTC. The encoded protein is CASSSGTRYNEQFF.

J is TRBJ2-1 and V is TRBV11-2; 9 nucleotides line up with TRBD2. CDR1 is SGHAT, CDR2 FQNNGV, per germline. V lost 4 bases and J lost 8; bases outside the gene matches: 9. The length of the CDR3 is 15 residues. CDR3 in DNA: TGTGCCAGCAGCTCCGGGGCGGGGGGGCCGGATGAGCAGTTCTTC. It is translated as CASSSGAGGPDEQFF.

This chain joins TRBV6-5 and TRBJ1-4, with D possibly TRBD1 on 6 matching bases. The CDR3 is made up of 14 amino acids. The germline V gene has CDR1 MNHEY and CDR2 SVGAGI. V lost 7 bases to trimming and J lost 4 bases, with 13 bases between them. The CDR3 loop is CASIQGNYNEKLFF. The DNA for the CDR3 is TGTGCCAGCATCCAGGGGAACTATAATGAAAAACTGTTTTTT.

This chain links TRBV5-6 with TRBJ2-6; the D gene is possibly TRBD1 (6 bases). Germline CDR1 reads SGHDT; CDR2 reads YYEEEE. The CDR3 contains 19 residues. Between the trimmed V and J ends, which lost 2 bases and 0 bases, there was a span of 18 bases. The CDR3 DNA sequence: TGTGCCAGCAGCTTAGGGCCTTTACAGGGAGTCTCTGGGGCCAACGTCCTGACTTTC. Protein: CASSLGPLQGVSGANVLTF.

The sample holds a few counts of this clone. In DNA form, the CDR3 reads TGTGCCAGCAGCCCTCAGACCCTGGCGGGGTTCTACGAGCAGTACTTC. It is translated as CASSPQTLAGFYEQYF. This chain joins TRBV5-6 and TRBJ2-7, with D possibly TRBD2 on 6 matching bases. Trimming took 4 bases from V and 3 from J, leaving 20 bases between them. Per the germline V gene, CDR1 is SGHDT and CDR2 is YYEEEE. The CDR3 has 16 residues. The full variable domain, its missing parts supplied by reference TRBV5-6 and TRBJ2-7, is DAGVTQSPTHLIKTRGQQVTLRCSPKSGHDTVSWYQQALGQGPQFIFQYYEEEERQRGNFPDRFSGHQFPNYSSELNVNALLLGDSALYLCASSPQTLAGFYEQYFGPGTRLTVT.

The rearrangement uses TRBV5-1 and TRBJ1-6; possible D gene TRBD1, 5 bases. V lost 0 bases and J 7 bases, leaving 11 bases between the germline ends. Germline V gene sequence: CDR1 SGHRS, CDR2 YFSETQ. CDR3 length: 15 amino acids. CDR3 protein: CASSLVSGWNSPLHF. DNA of the CDR3: TGCGCCAGCAGCTTGGTGTCAGGGTGGAATTCACCCCTCCACTTT.

The chain employs TRBV7-9 and TRBJ1-1; a weak D match, TRBD1 (5 bases). Between the trimmed V and J ends, which lost 6 bases and 2 bases, there was a span of 16 bases. The CDR3 is 15 amino acids. CDR1 is SEHNR, CDR2 FQNEAQ, per germline (reference sequence). The CDR3 here is CASSSRVGGNTEAFF. The CDR3 DNA follows: TGTGCCAGCAGTTCCCGGGTGGGGGGAAACACTGAAGCTTTCTTT.

The chain uses TRBV7-2 and TRBJ1-1; the D is unclear. CDR1 SGHTA and CDR2 FQGNSA come from the germline V gene. This CDR3 spans 14 amino acids. V was clipped by 5 bases and J by 1 base, with 11 bases between them. The chain's CDR3 is CASSPRHSNTEAFF. The CDR3 DNA reads TGTGCCAGCAGCCCGCGACATTCGAACACTGAAGCTTTCTTT.

This rearrangement joins TRBV6-5 to TRBJ1-1; D gene unclear. The CDR3 spans 13 residues. Germline V gene data show CDR1 as MNHEY and CDR2 as SVGAGI. V was clipped by 8 bases and J by 1 base, with 11 bases between them. In nucleotides, the CDR3 is TGTGCCAGCGTGGGCAGGTCGAACACTGAAGCTTTCTTT. Amino acids: CASVGRSNTEAFF.

This clone has ten or more counts. The genes are TRBV6-2 or TRBV6-3 and TRBJ1-5, with D possibly TRBD1 on 5 matching bases. From germline, CDR1 is MNHEY and CDR2 SVGEGT. Trimming cost V 2 bases and J 6 bases, with 20 bases left between them. The CDR3 spans 17 residues. CDR3 loop: CASSYAGGFGLTQPQHF. DNA of the CDR3: TGTGCCAGCAGTTACGCTGGGGGGTTTGGGTTGACTCAGCCCCAGCATTTT.

V and J are TRBV18 and TRBJ1-1; TRBD1 agrees at 7 bases. Germline V gene lookup returns CDR1 KGHSH and CDR2 LQKENI. CDR3 length equals 16 residues. V lost 2 bases and J lost 6; bases outside the gene matches: 12. As DNA, the CDR3 is TGTGCCAGCTCACCAGCCGACAGGGTATGGGTCGCTGAAGCTTTCTTT. It yields the protein CASSPADRVWVAEAFF.

The chain uses TRBV18 and TRBJ1-3, with D hard to call. Germline V gene lookup returns CDR1 KGHSH and CDR2 LQKENI. V was cut by 2 bases and J by 3 bases, with 11 bases left in between. There are 15 residues in the CDR3. CDR3 coding DNA: TGTGCCAGCTCACCAGGGGAGCTCTATGGAAACACCATATATTTT. Translation: CASSPGELYGNTIYF.

The chain employs TRBV18 and TRBJ1-1; the D is unclear. The CDR3 is 13 residues long. The V gene's germline CDR1 is KGHSH and CDR2 LQKENI. V lost 4 bases and J 0 bases, leaving 6 bases between the germline ends. The CDR3 region is CASSLTVNTEAFF. In DNA, the CDR3 is TGTGCCAGCTCACTTACAGTGAACACTGAAGCTTTCTTT.

This clone was observed once. The chain employs TRBV19 and TRBJ1-1; 10 nucleotides match TRBD1. This CDR3 spans 15 amino acids. Germline lookup yields CDR1 LNHDA and CDR2 SQIVND (reference sequence). The V and J ends lost 9 bases and 0 bases, in that order; junction bases with no gene match: 7. The DNA of the CDR3 is TGTGCCAGCGACAGGGGGCAGTTAATGAACACTGAAGCTTTCTTT. It encodes CASDRGQLMNTEAFF.

The rearrangement uses TRBV12-5 and TRBJ2-2, with D maybe TRBD2 (6 bases). Trimming removed 4 bases from V and 7 bases from J, with 13 bases in between. This CDR3 region has 14 residues. Germline loops: CDR1 LGHNT, CDR2 FRNRAP. Here the CDR3 reads CASGSPVGGGELFF. CDR3 nucleotides: TGTGCTAGTGGTTCCCCAGTGGGAGGCGGGGAGCTGTTTTTT.

V usage is TRBV5-5 and J usage is TRBJ1-2; 7 bases map to TRBD1. The V and J ends lost 3 bases and 0 bases, in that order; junction bases with no gene match: 8. Germline V gene data show CDR1 as SGHKS and CDR2 as YYEKEE (reference sequence). The CDR3 totals 16 residues. The CDR3 sequence: CASSSGDSLANYGYTF. The DNA for the CDR3 is TGTGCCAGCAGCTCGGGGGACAGCCTAGCTAACTATGGCTACACCTTC.

This chain joins TRBV4-3 and TRBJ2-3, with D tentatively TRBD2 (5 bases). From germline, CDR1 is LGHNA and CDR2 YSLEER. CDR3 size: 14 residues. The V end was cut by 1 base, the J end by 4 bases, with 9 bases between. The CDR3 loop is CASSQAEGADTQYF. CDR3 nucleotide sequence: TGCGCCAGCAGCCAAGCTGAGGGCGCAGATACGCAGTATTTT.

The J gene is TRBJ2-6, the V gene TRBV28; 10 positions agree with TRBD1. In germline, CDR1 is MDHEN, CDR2 SYDVKM. V was pared by 10 bases and J by 3 bases, with 9 bases of the junction left unmatched. The CDR3 consists of 16 residues. The CDR3 loop reads CATSRQGAGGANVLTF. Written as DNA, the CDR3 is TGTGCCACCTCCCGACAGGGGGCCGGTGGGGCCAACGTCCTGACTTTC.

CDR3 bases: TGTGCCAGCTCACCATCACCCCTCCACCTCGGAGCTTTCTTT. Its translation is CASSPSPLHLGAFF. This sequence joins TRBV18 and TRBJ1-1; unclear D gene. This CDR3 has 14 amino acids. CDR1 KGHSH and CDR2 LQKENI come from the germline V gene. Trimming shortened V by 2 bases and J by 10 bases, and 17 bases separated the two germline ends. Together with reference TRBV18 and TRBJ1-1, the CDR3 gives the full variable domain: NAGVMQNPRHLVRRRGQEARLRCSPMKGHSHVYWYRQLPEEGLKFMVYLQKENIIDESGMPKERFSAEFPKEGPSILRIQQVVRGDSAAYFCASSPSPLHLGAFFGQGTRLTVV.

This clone was recorded a few times. The chain links TRBV19 to TRBJ1-1; 8 bases are a match to TRBD1. Germline values: CDR1 LNHDA, CDR2 SQIVND (reference sequence). There are 17 residues in the CDR3. After removal of 0 bases from V and 5 bases from J, the junction contained 11 bases not matched to a gene. As DNA, the CDR3 is TGTGCCAGTAGTATAGACCCCCCTCAGGGGGCCGAGACTGAAGCTTTCTTT. Amino acid sequence: CASSIDPPQGAETEAFF.